Ten or more counts support the clone carrying this T cell receptor (beta chain). The antigen is not known. Germline trimming cut 0 bases from V and 3 bases from J; bases unmatched to any gene: 5. Germline values: CDR1 SGDLS, CDR2 YYNGEE. The CDR3 extends over 18 amino acids. The sample is drawn from a study of early T cells in non-severe SARS-CoV-2 infection. Across the whole study: It was bulk RNA from unsorted whole blood that was sequenced, and the chains were unpaired.

Tagging with unique molecular identifiers was applied to individual cDNA molecules. TCRdb called the 5' RACE reads again in MiXCR, with one record for every CDR3 protein. There are roughly 61,000 distinct CDR3 sequences in the sample; 11% occur only once, and over 1.5% lies in the top ten. Study-wide results and caveats: Private and CD4 specificities were missed by VDJdb matching, skewed to anti-spike CD8.

The specimen was whole blood. The chain links TRBV9 to TRBJ2-6, with 11 bases matching TRBD2. The sequence was obtained from an adult who was a healthcare worker with PCR-confirmed SARS-CoV-2 infection or an uninfected control (not recorded which). This CDR3 is CASSVGLAGTFGANVLTF. The CDR3 DNA is TGTGCCAGCAGCGTAGGACTAGCGGGGACATTTGGGGCCAACGTCCTGACTTTC.